Listed here are 17 T cell receptor beta chains from one sample, sequenced in a study of blood T cell repertoires in COVID-19. Measured with immunoSEQ multiplex PCR; TCRdb has only the in-frame clones, and not every one. The sample shows more than 300,000 clones, roughly 87% of them seen only once. Sequencing input: PBMCs or T cells enriched from blood (not recorded which). These receptors were collected from a woman in her fifties or sixties who had recovered from COVID-19.

The gene calls are TRBV27 and TRBJ1-2, with 8 bases matching TRBD1. V shed 7 bases, J shed 6 bases, and the junction held 7 bases outside the gene matches. Germline CDR1 is MNHEY and CDR2 is SMNVEV (reference sequence). This CDR3 comprises 13 residues. CDR3 sequence reads: CASTDRGFNGYTF. CDR3 sequence (DNA): TGTGCCAGCACCGACAGGGGCTTTAATGGCTACACCTTC.

This clone was observed a handful of times. The chain's CDR3 is CASSLGQVRGYGYTF. The CDR3 DNA reads as TGTGCCAGCAGCTTGGGGCAGGTCCGTGGCTATGGCTACACCTTC. The gene calls are TRBV5-6 and TRBJ1-2, with D uncertain. Germline lookup yields CDR1 SGHDT and CDR2 YYEEEE. CDR3 size: 15 residues. The germline V and J ends were trimmed by 0 bases and 4 bases, with 13 bases remaining between them.

The CDR3: CAISERGDTEAFF. CDR3 nucleotides: TGTGCCATCAGTGAGCGGGGGGACACTGAAGCTTTCTTT. The rearrangement joins TRBV10-3 to TRBJ1-1, with a possible D match to TRBD1 (5 bases). The CDR3 has 13 residues. Germline lookup yields CDR1 ENHRY and CDR2 SYGVKD. Trimming pared 2 bases from V and 3 bases from J, leaving 7 bases between.

The J gene is TRBJ2-3, the V gene TRBV10-3; TRBD2 matches 9 bases. The CDR3 contains 19 residues. Per the germline V gene, CDR1 is ENHRY and CDR2 is SYGVKD. J lost 0 bases, V lost 2 bases, and 12 bases had no gene match. CDR3 DNA sequence: TGTGCCATCAGTGAGACCGGCGCGCTAGCGGGAACTAGCACAGATACGCAGTATTTT. It specifies CAISETGALAGTSTDTQYF.

This sequence joins TRBV28 and TRBJ1-2, with 8 bases matching TRBD1. The CDR3 has 15 amino acids. Per germline, CDR1 MDHEN and CDR2 SYDVKM. With V trimmed by 6 bases and J by 6 bases, 12 bases remained unmatched. The CDR3 protein is CASSRTGSFSDGYTF. As DNA, the CDR3 is TGTGCCAGCAGCAGGACAGGGAGTTTCTCTGATGGCTACACCTTC.

This chain joins TRBV5-8 and TRBJ1-2, with 8 nucleotides matching TRBD1. V trimming: 4 bases; J trimming: 5 bases; junction bases outside the gene matches: 13. CDR1 is SGHTS and CDR2 is YDEGEE in the germline V gene. This CDR3 has 16 amino acids. The DNA for the CDR3 is TGTGCCAGCAGCCACAGGGGGGGGGCCAGGGTGTATGGCTACACCTTC. Its protein is CASSHRGGARVYGYTF.

This clone was seen a few times. CDR3: CATKGDNNEQFF. The DNA for the CDR3 is TGTGCCACTAAAGGGGATAACAATGAGCAGTTCTTC. The V gene is TRBV12-3 or TRBV12-4, the J gene TRBJ2-1; TRBD1 might be the D (5 bases). The CDR3 sequence is 12 residues long. Trimming removed 10 bases at V and 5 bases at J, with 12 bases between.

This clone was counted between two and nine times. The V and J genes are TRBV5-1 and TRBJ1-3; the D gene is possibly TRBD1 (6 bases). The germline V and J ends were trimmed by 0 bases and 0 bases, with 13 bases remaining between them. The CDR3 consists of 17 residues. The V gene's germline CDR1 is SGHRS and CDR2 YFSETQ. The CDR3 loop is CASSLVPQGSSGNTIYF. In DNA, the CDR3 is TGCGCCAGCAGCTTGGTGCCCCAGGGGAGCTCTGGAAACACCATATATTTT.

With regard to this clone: At one of its ends the junction is not consistent with the germline gene, which may arise from a read error. The chain is built from TRBV3-1 (or the pseudogene TRBV3-2) and TRBJ1-2; weak D call: TRBD1 (6 bases). Germline CDR1 LGHDT, CDR2 YNNKEL (reference sequence). The CDR3 is 14 amino acids. CDR3 in DNA: TGTGCCAGCAGCCAAGGCAGGGGACCCTATGGCCACACCTTC. Its translation is CASSQGRGPYGHTF.

This clone has ten or more counts. The V call is TRBV4-3, the J call TRBJ1-2; possibly TRBD1 for D (5 bases). The germline CDR1 and CDR2 sequences are LGHNA and YSLEER. The CDR3 totals 14 residues. With 0 bases removed from V and 3 bases from J, the gap between germline ends came to 8 bases. The DNA for the CDR3 is TGCGCCAGCAGCCAAGATCGGGGGTACTATGGCTACACCTTC. This encodes CASSQDRGYYGYTF.

This rearrangement joins TRBV6-5 to TRBJ2-4, with TRBD2 matching over 8 bases. The CDR3 is 15 amino acids. The V gene's germline CDR1 is MNHEY and CDR2 SVGAGI. Germline trimming cut 4 bases from V and 4 bases from J; bases unmatched to any gene: 6. The CDR3: CASSSYREGKNIQYF. The CDR3 DNA follows: TGTGCCAGCAGTTCCTATCGGGAGGGGAAAAACATTCAGTACTTC.

The chain carries TRBV4-3 and TRBJ1-2; D not certain. CDR1 and CDR2 from the germline V gene are LGHNA and YSLEER. The V end was cut by 1 base, the J end by 3 bases, with 9 bases between. The CDR3 sequence is 14 residues long. The CDR3 protein is CASSQAGRDYGYTF. The CDR3 DNA follows: TGCGCCAGCAGCCAAGCGGGGAGAGACTATGGCTACACCTTC.

The count of this clone is one. The gene calls are TRBV19 and TRBJ1-2; D is unclear. The CDR3 consists of 14 residues. The V and J ends lost 6 bases and 2 bases respectively, with 13 bases between them. The germline V gene encodes CDR1 LNHDA and CDR2 SQIVND (reference sequence). The CDR3 DNA is TGTGCCAGTAGAGGCCGAGCGACGAACTATGGCTACACCTTC. This sequence encodes CASRGRATNYGYTF.

The rearrangement uses TRBV27 and TRBJ1-1, with 7 bases that match TRBD1. J lost 5 bases, V lost 4 bases, and 4 bases had no gene match. Germline V gene sequence: CDR1 MNHEY, CDR2 SMNVEV (reference sequence). The CDR3 contains 13 residues. The CDR3 sequence is CASSSWTGTEAFF. The CDR3 DNA reads TGTGCCAGCAGTTCTTGGACAGGTACTGAAGCTTTCTTT.

The gene calls are TRBV27 and TRBJ2-5; 11 positions agree with TRBD1. With 5 bases clipped from V and 4 bases from J, the junction kept 3 bases outside the gene matches. Per germline, CDR1 MNHEY and CDR2 SMNVEV (reference sequence). The CDR3 is made up of 14 amino acids. In DNA form, the CDR3 reads TGTGCCAGCAGTCCCGGGACAGGGGGAGAGACCCAGTACTTC. As protein: CASSPGTGGETQYF.

This chain joins TRBV11-2 and TRBJ1-6; the D is unclear. The CDR3 contains 14 residues. V dropped 8 bases and J dropped 6 bases, with 14 bases sitting between them. Germline V gene data show CDR1 as SGHAT and CDR2 as FQNNGV. The CDR3 DNA reads TGTGCCAGCGTCCCCAGCGGCCTTAATTCACCCCTCCACTTT. Translating gives CASVPSGLNSPLHF. Variable domain in full (rest from reference TRBV11-2 and TRBJ1-6): EAGVAQSPRYKIIEKRQSVAFWCNPISGHATLYWYQQILGQGPKLLIQFQNNGVVDDSQLPKDRFSAERLKGVDSTLKIQPAKLEDSAVYLCASVPSGLNSPLHFGNGTRLTVT.

J is TRBJ2-5 and V is TRBV30; TRBD2 matches 14 bases. CDR1 is GTSNPN and CDR2 is SVGIG in the germline V gene (reference sequence). This CDR3 is built from 18 residues. The trim removed 2 bases at V and 1 base at J, leaving 9 bases unmatched. CDR3 nucleotides: TGTGCCTGGAGTCTGCCCTCTGGACTAGCGGGAGGCCAAGAGACCCAGTACTTC. It is translated as CAWSLPSGLAGGQETQYF.